Following are 7 T cell receptor beta chains from one sample sequenced in a study of T cell clonality in common variable immunodeficiency. Here immunoSEQ multiplex PCR was the method, and the copy in TCRdb shows in-frame clones only, minus some. The record shows more than 45,000 clones for this sample, with no singletons present. The sample consisted of peripheral blood mononuclear cells. Receptor source: a person between 18 and 69 years old in good health.

This clone was seen ten or more times. The read comes to an end 3 residues before the CDR3 does, leaving the germline J gene to fill in the end. The chain is built from TRBV2 and TRBJ2-4, with TRBD2 matching 7 bases. The CDR3 runs to 13 residues. The germline gives CDR1 SNHLY, CDR2 FYNNEI. Unmatched junction bases numbered 6, after V lost 8 bases and J lost 5 bases. The DNA read from the CDR3 is TGTGCCAGCGGGGCAGGGAGGGAAAACATT. This gives the protein CASGAGRENI. The full CDR3 protein reads CASGAGRENIQYF.

This clone was seen at least ten times. The read ends 3 residues early relative to the CDR3; the germline J gene fills the gap. This sequence joins TRBV30 and TRBJ2-3; possible D gene TRBD1, 5 bases. V was cut by 3 bases and J by 6 bases, with 7 bases left in between. Looked up from germline, CDR1 is GTSNPN and CDR2 is SVGIG (reference sequence). The CDR3 spans 11 residues. Here the CDR3 reads CAWRGVDTQYF. CDR3 DNA (partial): TGTGCCTGGAGAGGGGTGGATACG.

This clone showed up many times. The observed sequence ends 3 residues before the CDR3 terminus, with the missing tail filled in from the germline J gene. The V gene is TRBV20-1, the J gene TRBJ1-2; D possibly corresponds to TRBD1 (5 bases). The V gene's germline CDR1 is DFQATT and CDR2 SNEGSKA (reference sequence). The CDR3 sequence is 17 residues long. The sequenced CDR3 bases are TGCAGTGCTCGGACATCTGGATGGCCGTACAGCGCCGAGAGC. It translates to CSARTSGWPYSAES. The CDR3 as a whole reads CSARTSGWPYSAESYTF.

The sample holds many counts of this clone. The read ends 3 residues early relative to the CDR3; the germline J gene fills the gap. The V call is TRBV7-2, the J call TRBJ1-6; a weak D match, TRBD1 (6 bases). This CDR3 contains 14 residues. Germline assignment: CDR1 SGHTA and CDR2 FQGNSA. Trimming took off 4 bases at V and 7 bases at J, with 11 bases between the two ends. The covered CDR3 bases are TGTGCCAGCAGCTCCCGGACAGAAAATTCACCC. This gives the protein CASSSRTENSP. Given in full, the CDR3 is CASSSRTENSPLHF.

This clone was detected only a few times. The read halts 3 residues ahead of the CDR3 end, with the missing end drawn from the germline J gene. The chain combines TRBV6-2 or TRBV6-3 with TRBJ2-1, with 7 nucleotides matching TRBD2. Germline CDR1 is MNHEY and CDR2 is SVGEGT. The CDR3 runs 14 residues. J was trimmed by 2 bases and V by 11 bases; bases with no gene match: 9. CDR3 bases read: TGTGCCGTCGAGAGGGCGGGGGCCTACAATGAG. Its translation is CAVERAGAYNE. The complete CDR3 reads CAVERAGAYNEQFF.

This clone was seen at least ten times. The read comes to an end 3 residues before the CDR3 does, leaving the germline J gene to fill in the end. This chain links TRBV9 with TRBJ2-7, with 9 bases matching TRBD2. The CDR3 has 13 residues. The V gene end was trimmed by 6 bases and the J gene end by 5 bases; junction bases not matched to a gene: 6. Germline CDR1 reads SGDLS; CDR2 reads YYNGEE. The CDR3 DNA, read in part, is TGTGCCAGCACCGCCGGGACTAGCCACGAG. It is translated as CASTAGTSHE. The entire CDR3 sequence reads CASTAGTSHEQYF.

This clone was counted many times. The read halts 3 residues ahead of the CDR3 end, with the missing end drawn from the germline J gene. The chain couples TRBV20-1 to TRBJ2-7, with 12 bases matching TRBD2. The CDR3 length is 15 residues. Looked up from germline, CDR1 is DFQATT and CDR2 is SNEGSKA (reference sequence). V dropped 6 bases and J dropped 2; count of bases not matched to a gene: 8. Partial CDR3 DNA: TGCAGTGCCAGACCACTAGCGGGGGGTACCTACGAG. Translating it yields CSARPLAGGTYE. In full, the CDR3 reads CSARPLAGGTYEQYF.